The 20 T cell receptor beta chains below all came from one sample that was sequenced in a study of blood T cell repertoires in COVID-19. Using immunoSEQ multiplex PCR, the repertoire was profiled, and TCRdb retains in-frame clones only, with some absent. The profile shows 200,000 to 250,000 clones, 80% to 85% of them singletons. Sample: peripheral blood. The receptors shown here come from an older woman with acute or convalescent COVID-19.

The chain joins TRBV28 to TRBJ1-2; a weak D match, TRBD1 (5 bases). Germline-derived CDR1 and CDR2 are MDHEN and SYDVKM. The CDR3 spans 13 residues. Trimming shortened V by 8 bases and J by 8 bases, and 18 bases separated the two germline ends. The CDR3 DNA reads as TGTGCCAGCCGAGGGGAGGGTATGAAAGGCTACACCTTC. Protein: CASRGEGMKGYTF.

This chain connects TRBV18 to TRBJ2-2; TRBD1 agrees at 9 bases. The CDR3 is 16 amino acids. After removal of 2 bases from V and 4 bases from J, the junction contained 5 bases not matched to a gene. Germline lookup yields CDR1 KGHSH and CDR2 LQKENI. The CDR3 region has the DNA TGTGCCAGCTCACCAAAGTCGGGACAGGGCACCGGGGAGCTGTTTTTT. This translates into CASSPKSGQGTGELFF.

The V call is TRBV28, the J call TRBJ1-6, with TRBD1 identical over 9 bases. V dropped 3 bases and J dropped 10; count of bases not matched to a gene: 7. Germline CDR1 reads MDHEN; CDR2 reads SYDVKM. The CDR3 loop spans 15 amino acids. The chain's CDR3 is CASSLVDRGGSPLHF. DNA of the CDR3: TGTGCCAGCAGTTTGGTGGACAGGGGAGGGTCACCCCTCCACTTT.

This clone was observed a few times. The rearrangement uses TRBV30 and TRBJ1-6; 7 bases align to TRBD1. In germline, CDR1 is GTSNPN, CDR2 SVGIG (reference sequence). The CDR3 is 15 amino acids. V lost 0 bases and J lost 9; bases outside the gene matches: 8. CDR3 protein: CAWSVAPRGTSPLHF. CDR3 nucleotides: TGTGCCTGGAGTGTAGCCCCCAGGGGGACTTCACCCCTCCACTTT.

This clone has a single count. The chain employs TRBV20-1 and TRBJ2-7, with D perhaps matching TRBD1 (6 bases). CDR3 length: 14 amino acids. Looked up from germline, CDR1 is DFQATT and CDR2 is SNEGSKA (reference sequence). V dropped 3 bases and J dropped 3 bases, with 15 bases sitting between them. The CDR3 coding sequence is TGCAGTGCTAGTCCCGGGACAAGCAACTACGAGCAGTACTTC. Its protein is CSASPGTSNYEQYF.

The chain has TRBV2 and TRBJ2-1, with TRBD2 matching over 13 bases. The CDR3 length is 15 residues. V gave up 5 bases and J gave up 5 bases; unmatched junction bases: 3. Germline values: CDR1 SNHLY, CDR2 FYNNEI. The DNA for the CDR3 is TGTGCCAGCAGTCTACTAGCGGGGGGGCACAATGAGCAGTTCTTC. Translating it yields CASSLLAGGHNEQFF.

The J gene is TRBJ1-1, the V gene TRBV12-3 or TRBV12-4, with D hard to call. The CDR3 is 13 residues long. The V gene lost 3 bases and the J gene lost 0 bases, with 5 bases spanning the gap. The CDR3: CASSFFLNTEAFF. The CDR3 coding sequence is TGTGCCAGCAGTTTCTTCTTGAACACTGAAGCTTTCTTT.

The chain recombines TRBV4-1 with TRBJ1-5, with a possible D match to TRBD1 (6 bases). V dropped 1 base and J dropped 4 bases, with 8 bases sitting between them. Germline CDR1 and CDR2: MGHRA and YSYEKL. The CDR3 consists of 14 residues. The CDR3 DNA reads TGCGCCAGCAGCCAAGTGGACAGAAATCAGCCCCAGCATTTT. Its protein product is CASSQVDRNQPQHF.

The CDR3 spells CASSTRRRSSYNEQFF. DNA for the CDR3: TGTGCCAGCAGTACGAGACGGAGGAGCTCCTACAATGAGCAGTTCTTC. V gene TRBV6-2 or TRBV6-3 combines with J gene TRBJ2-1; D is perhaps TRBD2 (5 bases). This CDR3 has 16 amino acids. Germline V gives CDR1 MNHEY, CDR2 SVGEGT. V lost 5 bases, J lost 0 bases, and 14 bases lay in between.

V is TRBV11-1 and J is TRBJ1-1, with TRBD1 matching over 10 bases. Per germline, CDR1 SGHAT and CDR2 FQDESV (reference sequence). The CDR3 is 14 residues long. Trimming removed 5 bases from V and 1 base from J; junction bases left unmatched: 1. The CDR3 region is CASSRQGANTEAFF. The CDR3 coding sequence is TGTGCCAGCAGCAGACAGGGGGCGAACACTGAAGCTTTCTTT.

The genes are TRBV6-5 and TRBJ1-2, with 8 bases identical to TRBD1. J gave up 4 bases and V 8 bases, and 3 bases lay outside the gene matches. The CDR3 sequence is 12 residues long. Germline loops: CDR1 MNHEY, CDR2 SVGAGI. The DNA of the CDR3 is TGTGCCAGCTCCGGACAGGGCTATGGCTACACCTTC. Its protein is CASSGQGYGYTF.

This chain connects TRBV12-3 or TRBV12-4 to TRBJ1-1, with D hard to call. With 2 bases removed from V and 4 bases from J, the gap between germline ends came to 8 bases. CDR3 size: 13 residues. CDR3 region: CASSLKRVTEAFF. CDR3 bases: TGTGCCAGCAGTTTAAAGAGGGTCACTGAAGCTTTCTTT.

The CDR3 sequence is CASSAQGASGELFF. DNA of the CDR3: TGTGCCAGCAGTGCCCAGGGGGCCTCCGGGGAGCTGTTTTTT. The genes are TRBV2 and TRBJ2-2; 8 nucleotides align to TRBD1. Germline V gene lookup returns CDR1 SNHLY and CDR2 FYNNEI. The CDR3 runs 14 residues. V gave up 4 bases and J gave up 6 bases; unmatched junction bases: 4. Full variable domain (rest looked up from reference TRBV2 and TRBJ2-2): EPEVTQTPSHQVTQMGQEVILRCVPISNHLYFYWYRQILGQKVEFLVSFYNNEISEKSEIFDDQFSVERPDGSNFTLKIRSTKLEDSAMYFCASSAQGASGELFFGEGSRLTVL.

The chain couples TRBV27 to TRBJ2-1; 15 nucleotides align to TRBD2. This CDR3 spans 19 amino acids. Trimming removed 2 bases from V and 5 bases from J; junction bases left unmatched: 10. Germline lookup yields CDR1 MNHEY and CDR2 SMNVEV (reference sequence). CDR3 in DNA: TGTGCCAGCAGTTTAGGAGCCGGACTAGCGGGGGGGCGGAACAATGAGCAGTTCTTC. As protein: CASSLGAGLAGGRNNEQFF.

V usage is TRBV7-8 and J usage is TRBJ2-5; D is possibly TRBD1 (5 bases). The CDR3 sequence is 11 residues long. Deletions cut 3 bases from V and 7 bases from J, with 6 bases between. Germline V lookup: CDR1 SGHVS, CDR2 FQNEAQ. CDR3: CASSFTGTQYF. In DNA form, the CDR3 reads TGTGCCAGCAGCTTCACAGGGACCCAGTACTTC.

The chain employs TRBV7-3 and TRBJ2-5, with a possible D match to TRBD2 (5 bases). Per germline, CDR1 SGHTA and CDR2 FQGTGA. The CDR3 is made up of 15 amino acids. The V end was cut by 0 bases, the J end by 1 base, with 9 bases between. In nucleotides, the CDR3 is TGTGCCAGCAGCTTAACCGGGGTAACCCAAGAGACCCAGTACTTC. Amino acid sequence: CASSLTGVTQETQYF.

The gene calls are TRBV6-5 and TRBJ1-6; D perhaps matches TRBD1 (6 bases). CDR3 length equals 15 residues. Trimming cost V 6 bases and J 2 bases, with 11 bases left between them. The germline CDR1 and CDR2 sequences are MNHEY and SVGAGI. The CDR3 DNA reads TGTGCCAGCAGGATTGACAGGACCTATAATTCACCCCTCCACTTT. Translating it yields CASRIDRTYNSPLHF.

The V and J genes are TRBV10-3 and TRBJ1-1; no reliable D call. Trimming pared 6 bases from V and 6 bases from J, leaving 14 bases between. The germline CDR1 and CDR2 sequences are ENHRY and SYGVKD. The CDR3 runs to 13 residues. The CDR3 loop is CAIRSREVAEAFF. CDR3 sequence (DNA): TGTGCCATCAGGAGTCGGGAGGTGGCTGAAGCTTTCTTT.

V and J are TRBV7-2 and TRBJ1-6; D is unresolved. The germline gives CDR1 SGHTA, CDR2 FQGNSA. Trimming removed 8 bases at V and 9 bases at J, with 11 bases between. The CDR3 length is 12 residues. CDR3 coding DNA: TGTGCCAGCTCCCAGACGGGTTCACCCCTCCACTTT. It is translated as CASSQTGSPLHF.

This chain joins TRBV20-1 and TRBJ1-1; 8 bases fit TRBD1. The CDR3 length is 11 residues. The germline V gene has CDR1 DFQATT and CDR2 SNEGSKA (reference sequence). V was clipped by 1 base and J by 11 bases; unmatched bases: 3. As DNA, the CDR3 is TGCAGTGCTAGAGGACAGGGGTTTGCTTTCTTT. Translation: CSARGQGFAFF.